The 3 T cell receptor beta chains listed next were all sequenced from one sample in a study of blood T cell repertoires in COVID-19. TCRdb's table, derived via immunoSEQ multiplex PCR, lists solely in-frame clones and lacks some. The sample contains more than 70,000 clones, 90% of which appear only once. What was sequenced was peripheral blood. The receptors were sampled from a young woman with acute or convalescent COVID-19.

The chain carries TRBV29-1 and TRBJ1-1; TRBD1 might be the D (6 bases). The CDR3 runs to 12 residues. Per germline, CDR1 SQVTM and CDR2 ANQGSEA. V was trimmed by 6 bases and J by 5 bases, leaving 13 bases between them. This CDR3 is CSVGTQFTEAFF. CDR3 bases: TGCAGCGTCGGGACACAGTTTACTGAAGCTTTCTTT.

The rearrangement joins TRBV7-2 to TRBJ1-2; TRBD1 agrees at 9 bases. Trimming cost V 2 bases and J 1 base; bases outside gene matches: 5. The length of the CDR3 is 16 residues. The germline V gene encodes CDR1 SGHTA and CDR2 FQGNSA. CDR3 DNA sequence: TGTGCCAGCAGCTTACACCTGGGACAGGGTAACTATGGCTACACCTTC. This gives the protein CASSLHLGQGNYGYTF.

The rearrangement uses TRBV28 and TRBJ1-6, with 8 positions matching TRBD1. This CDR3 has 14 residues. Germline V gene data show CDR1 as MDHEN and CDR2 as SYDVKM. V shed 6 bases, J shed 7 bases, and the junction held 5 bases outside the gene matches. The CDR3 coding sequence is TGTGCCAGCAGCCAAGACAGGGGAAATTCACCCCTCCACTTT. It translates to CASSQDRGNSPLHF.